A single sample gave rise to the 14 T cell receptor beta chains below, sequenced in a study of T-cell reconstitution after alpha-beta-depleted transplantation in children. For TCRbeta, the library was prepared with unique molecular identifiers. TCRdb passed the PCR reads through MiXCR, listing each CDR3 protein once. Among 450,000 to 600,000 distinct CDR3 sequences listed, approximately 16% were seen once. The sample consisted of PBMCs from the stem cell graft donor, taken from the stem cell graft. These receptors were taken from a human donor who donated a stem cell graft to a child with acute lymphoblastic leukemia.

CDR3 sequence: CAISGTEADTQYF. The CDR3 bases are TGTGCCATCAGTGGGACAGAGGCAGATACGCAGTATTTT. The chain uses TRBV10-3 and TRBJ2-3; D perhaps matches TRBD1 (6 bases). Germline V gene data show CDR1 as ENHRY and CDR2 as SYGVKD. V lost 4 bases and J lost 4, with 9 bases in between. The length of the CDR3 is 13 residues.

Worth noting for this clonotype: One end of the junction does not line up with germline, which may come from a read error. This chain joins TRBV27 and TRBJ2-7, with TRBD2 matching over 9 bases. The CDR3 totals 14 residues. Germline lookup yields CDR1 MNHEY and CDR2 SMNVEV (reference sequence). The CDR3 reads CASLPAGGVYDQYF. The CDR3 DNA is TGTGCCAGCTTACCAGCGGGAGGTGTCTACGACCAGTACTTC.

Only a few counts were recorded for this clonotype. The chain carries TRBV11-2 and TRBJ2-2; tentatively, D is TRBD1 or TRBD2 (6 bases each). V was shortened by 2 bases and J by 0 bases, with 10 bases between the two germline ends. The germline V gene has CDR1 SGHAT and CDR2 FQNNGV. The CDR3 sequence is 16 residues long. The DNA of the CDR3 is TGTGCCAGCAGCTTAAGGGGGACTCCGAACACCGGGGAGCTGTTTTTT. Protein product: CASSLRGTPNTGELFF. Drawing the rest from reference TRBV11-2 and TRBJ2-2, the complete variable domain is EAGVAQSPRYKIIEKRQSVAFWCNPISGHATLYWYQQILGQGPKLLIQFQNNGVVDDSQLPKDRFSAERLKGVDSTLKIQPAKLEDSAVYLCASSLRGTPNTGELFFGEGSRLTVL.

This clonotype was observed at least ten times. Mismatch with germline at one junction end may stem from a read error. This chain joins TRBV4-2 and TRBJ2-7; perhaps TRBD1 as D (5 bases). CDR1 LGHNA and CDR2 YNFKEQ come from the germline V gene. This CDR3 has 12 amino acids. CDR3 sequence reads: CASSQDSYEQYF. For the CDR3, the DNA is TGCGCCAGCAGCCAAGACAGCTACGAGCAGTACTTC.

This clonotype was recorded a few times. The gene calls are TRBV4-2 and TRBJ1-5, with TRBD1 matching over 7 bases. Germline V CDR1 and CDR2: LGHNA, YNFKEQ. This CDR3 region has 14 residues. Losses at the gene ends were 0 bases for V and 8 bases for J; bases not matched to a gene: 4. Here the CDR3 DNA reads TGTGCCAGCAGCCAAGATACAGGGGATGAGCCCCAGCATTTT. It is translated as CASSQDTGDEPQHF.

The table lists this clonotype with a few counts. The chain recombines TRBV12-3 or TRBV12-4 with TRBJ2-1, with D possibly TRBD1 on 6 matching bases. This CDR3 contains 21 residues. The V gene lost 4 bases and the J gene lost 3 bases, with 31 bases spanning the gap. CDR3 nucleotide sequence: TGTGCCAGCAGTTCATCAGGGGTTTTCGGCTTACACGGCTATGGCTACAATGAGCAGTTCTTC. This sequence encodes CASSSSGVFGLHGYGYNEQFF.

This clonotype was counted a few times. The chain recombines TRBV6-5 with TRBJ2-3; 7 nucleotides align to TRBD2. Germline V lookup: CDR1 MNHEY, CDR2 SVGAGI. The J segment lost 6 bases and the V segment lost 0 bases, leaving 3 bases of the junction unmatched. This CDR3 is built from 14 residues. CDR3 residues: CASSYSTSEDTQYF. CDR3 nucleotides: TGTGCCAGCAGTTACTCAACTAGCGAGGATACGCAGTATTTT.

This clonotype was found a few times. The J gene is TRBJ2-5, the V gene TRBV7-9; 13 bases map to TRBD2. This CDR3 comprises 15 residues. Germline CDR1 is SEHNR and CDR2 is FQNEAQ (reference sequence). V trimming: 3 bases; J trimming: 5 bases; junction bases outside the gene matches: 3. The chain's CDR3 is CASSFPTSGRETQYF. The CDR3 DNA sequence: TGTGCCAGCAGCTTCCCGACTAGCGGGAGGGAGACCCAGTACTTC.

The chain joins TRBV5-1 to TRBJ2-5; D ambiguous. The CDR3 loop spans 13 amino acids. Trimming left V 2 bases short and J 1 base short, with 6 bases between. Looked up from germline, CDR1 is SGHRS and CDR2 is YFSETQ. CDR3 bases: TGCGCCAGCAGCTTTGTCCTCCAAGAGACCCAGTACTTC. Amino acids: CASSFVLQETQYF.

This clonotype was detected only a few times. The chain joins TRBV29-1 to TRBJ1-1, with D maybe TRBD1 (5 bases). The CDR3 runs to 12 residues. The V gene's germline CDR1 is SQVTM and CDR2 ANQGSEA. V gave up 6 bases and J gave up 6 bases, with 14 bases separating them. CDR3 residues: CSVDQRDSEAFF. The CDR3 DNA sequence: TGCAGCGTGGACCAAAGGGACTCTGAAGCTTTCTTT.

The table lists this clonotype with a few counts. The V gene is TRBV18, the J gene TRBJ2-1; D is uncertain. Trimming shortened V by 6 bases and J by 8 bases, and 17 bases separated the two germline ends. Germline loops: CDR1 KGHSH, CDR2 LQKENI. The CDR3 is 14 amino acids. The CDR3 here is CASSPGRNWDEQFF. The CDR3 region has the DNA TGTGCCAGCTCTCCTGGACGGAATTGGGATGAGCAGTTCTTC.

This clonotype was counted only a few times. The chain combines TRBV9 with TRBJ2-7, with D tentatively TRBD2 (5 bases). CDR1 SGDLS and CDR2 YYNGEE come from the germline V gene. Trimming removed 0 bases at V and 4 bases at J, with 11 bases between. This CDR3 is 14 amino acids long. The CDR3 region is CASSVGSGVYEQYF. The CDR3 DNA reads as TGTGCCAGCAGCGTAGGCTCCGGGGTTTACGAGCAGTACTTC.

The chain links TRBV30 to TRBJ2-1, with 8 bases aligning to TRBD2. V lost 1 base, J lost 7 bases, and 6 bases stayed unmatched. The CDR3 has 14 amino acids. From germline, CDR1 is GTSNPN and CDR2 SVGIG (reference sequence). The CDR3 DNA reads as TGTGCCTGGAGTGGGTTAGCGGGAAGGAATGAGCAGTTCTTC. Amino acids: CAWSGLAGRNEQFF.

This clonotype occurred a few times. This chain links TRBV5-1 with TRBJ2-7, with 10 bases fitting TRBD1. Trimming at V came to 4 bases and at J to 6 bases, leaving 13 bases not matched to a gene. This CDR3 is built from 16 residues. CDR1 is SGHRS, CDR2 YFSETQ, per germline. In DNA form, the CDR3 reads TGCGCCAGCAGCCAACACGCGGGACAGGGGACTCTCGAGCAGTACTTC. Residues: CASSQHAGQGTLEQYF.